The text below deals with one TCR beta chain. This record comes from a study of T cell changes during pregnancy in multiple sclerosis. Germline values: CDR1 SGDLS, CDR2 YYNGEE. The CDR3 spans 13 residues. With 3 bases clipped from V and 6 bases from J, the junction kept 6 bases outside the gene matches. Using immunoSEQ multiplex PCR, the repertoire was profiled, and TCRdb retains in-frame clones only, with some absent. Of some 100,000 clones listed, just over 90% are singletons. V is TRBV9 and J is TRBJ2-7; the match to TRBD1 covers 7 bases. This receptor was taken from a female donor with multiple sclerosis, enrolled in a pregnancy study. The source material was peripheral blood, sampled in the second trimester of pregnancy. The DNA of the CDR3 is TGTGCCAGCAGCGAGCAGGGGGTAGGCGAGCAGTACTTC. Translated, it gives CASSEQGVGEQYF. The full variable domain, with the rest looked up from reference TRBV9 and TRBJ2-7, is DSGVTQTPKHLITATGQRVTLRCSPRSGDLSVYWYQQSLDQGLQFLIQYYNGEERAKGNILERFSAQQFPDLHSELNLSSLELGDSALYFCASSEQGVGEQYFGPGTRLTVT.